These T cell receptor beta chains were read from a single sample in a study of T cells in Graves' hyperthyroidism and ophthalmopathy. Using its own MiXCR run on the multiplex PCR reads, TCRdb lists one record per CDR3 protein. The sample records around 370,000 distinct CDR3 sequences, around 20% being singletons. Material for sequencing was blood. The source of these receptors is a man younger than 35 with Graves' ophthalmopathy. CDR3s include the opening cysteine and the closing phenylalanine or tryptophan. A D gene is named only where the DNA matches it firmly. Expanded clones are given a class, and other clones once, few, many or no size at all.

cdr3_length j_call d_call clone_size v_call cdr3_aa cdr3_nt
15 TRBJ2-2 . many TRBV2 CASRRDSTNTGELFF TGTGCCAGCAGGCGGGACTCCACGAACACCGGGGAGCTGTTTTTT
16 TRBJ2-2 . few TRBV11-3 CASSNPGGERTGELFF TGTGCCAGCAGCAACCCTGGCGGCGAGCGGACCGGGGAGCTGTTTTTT
15 TRBJ2-7 . many TRBV9 CASSVGKGVAYEQYF TGTGCCAGCAGCGTAGGTAAGGGGGTGGCCTACGAGCAGTACTTC
13 TRBJ1-5 . . TRBV7-7 CASSLGWNQPQHF TGTGCTAGCAGCTTAGGGTGGAATCAGCCCCAGCATTTT
19 TRBJ2-3 TRBD1 many TRBV7-9 CASSTPLRTGQEAPDTQYF TGTGCCAGCAGCACACCGCTGCGAACGGGACAGGAGGCTCCAGATACGCAGTATTTT
14 TRBJ1-2 TRBD1 . TRBV28 CASSPGTGGNGYTF TGTGCCAGCAGTCCGGGGACAGGGGGAAATGGCTACACCTTC
13 TRBJ2-1 TRBD2 many TRBV20-1 CSVPTSGANEQFF TGCAGTGTCCCGACTAGCGGGGCCAATGAGCAGTTCTTC
15 TRBJ1-5 . many TRBV3-1 CASSRMDSGNQPQHF TGTGCCAGCAGTCGAATGGACAGCGGTAATCAGCCCCAGCATTTT
14 TRBJ2-7 TRBD1 many TRBV27 CASSRTGLFYEQYF TGTGCCAGCTCGAGGACAGGGCTGTTCTACGAGCAGTACTTC
16 TRBJ2-7 TRBD1 many TRBV6-1 CASSEEEGTGGYEQYF TGTGCCAGCAGTGAAGAAGAAGGGACAGGGGGCTACGAGCAGTACTTC
14 TRBJ2-3 . many TRBV11-2 CASSFGLYTDTQYF TGTGCCAGCAGCTTTGGACTCTACACAGATACGCAGTATTTT
16 TRBJ2-1 . many TRBV7-8 CASSRTPRGGGNEQFF TGTGCCAGCAGCCGGACTCCCCGAGGGGGGGGCAATGAGCAGTTCTTC
16 TRBJ1-1 TRBD1 many TRBV3-1 CASSQDWDRENTEAFF TGTGCCAGCAGCCAAGATTGGGACAGGGAGAACACTGAAGCTTTCTTT
13 TRBJ1-5 TRBD1 . TRBV27 CASSPPDRVKQHF TGTGCCAGCAGTCCACCCGACAGGGTTAAGCAACATTTT
16 TRBJ2-4 TRBD1 many TRBV2 CASRNQGAAGKNIQYF TGTGCCAGCAGAAACCAGGGGGCGGCGGGCAAAAACATTCAGTACTTC
15 TRBJ2-7 . many TRBV11-2 CASSLSTGVSYEQYF TGTGCCAGCAGCCTATCGACAGGCGTCTCCTACGAGCAGTACTTC
15 TRBJ1-1 TRBD1 many TRBV5-1 CASSGPGQMNTEAFF TGCGCCAGCAGCGGCCCGGGACAGATGAACACTGAAGCTTTCTTT
17 TRBJ2-1 . many TRBV28 CASSHRSPLISYNEQFF TGTGCCAGCAGCCACCGATCCCCTTTGATCTCCTACAATGAGCAGTTCTTC
19 TRBJ2-3 TRBD1 . TRBV5-1 CASSSVYRTGAMSTDTQYF TGCGCCAGCAGCTCCGTCTATCGGACAGGGGCCATGAGCACAGATACGCAGTATTTT
15 TRBJ2-2 TRBD1 . TRBV7-9 CASSVGQGDTGELFF TGTGCCAGCAGCGTGGGACAGGGGGACACCGGGGAGCTGTTTTTT
15 TRBJ2-2 TRBD1 . TRBV2 CASRLGQGWGGELFF TGTGCCAGCAGGTTGGGACAGGGTTGGGGCGGGGAGCTGTTTTTT
15 TRBJ2-2 . few TRBV11-2 CASSLDPGGGGELFF TGTGCCAGCAGCTTAGATCCCGGGGGAGGCGGGGAGCTGTTTTTT
16 TRBJ2-7 . . TRBV29-1 CSVEGGKDGEGNEQYF TGCAGCGTTGAAGGGGGAAAGGACGGAGAAGGGAACGAGCAGTACTTC
13 TRBJ1-6 . many TRBV18 CASSPSLSSPLHF TGTGCCAGCTCCCCGTCGCTCTCTTCACCCCTCCACTTT
12 TRBJ2-1 . many TRBV20-1 CSASTLNNEQFF TGCAGTGCTAGTACCCTAAACAATGAGCAGTTCTTC
16 TRBJ2-5 TRBD1 few TRBV4-1 CASSQGQGIYQETQYF TGCGCCAGCAGCCAAGGACAGGGCATCTACCAAGAGACCCAGTACTTC
16 TRBJ2-5 TRBD1 . TRBV16 CASTRAGQGNTETQYF TGTGCCAGCACCCGCGCAGGACAGGGGAACACGGAGACCCAGTACTTC
14 TRBJ1-2 TRBD1 many TRBV10-3 CAIRSWDSSYGYTF TGTGCCATCAGATCATGGGACAGCTCCTATGGCTACACCTTC
13 TRBJ2-3 . . TRBV20-1 CSAAEGGGRTQYF TGCAGTGCCGCAGAAGGGGGTGGGCGTACGCAGTATTTT
13 TRBJ2-7 . many TRBV3-1 CASSTGLSYEQYF TGTGCCAGCAGCACGGGACTCAGCTACGAGCAGTACTTC
16 TRBJ1-6 TRBD1 few TRBV6-5 CASSYVGQGGNSPLHF TGTGCCAGCAGTTACGTGGGACAGGGGGGTAATTCACCCCTCCACTTT
12 TRBJ1-1 . many TRBV20-1 CSASKLDTEAFF TGCAGTGCTAGTAAGTTAGACACTGAAGCTTTCTTT
12 TRBJ1-1 . . TRBV29-1 CSGDRVNTEAFF TGCAGCGGTGACAGAGTGAACACTGAAGCTTTCTTT
15 TRBJ1-6 . many TRBV7-9 CASSETGLRNSPLHF TGTGCCAGCAGCGAGACCGGGTTAAGAAATTCACCCCTCCACTTT
15 TRBJ2-1 . . TRBV3-1 CASSQDPETHNEQFF TGTGCCAGCAGCCAAGATCCGGAGACTCACAATGAGCAGTTCTTC
15 TRBJ1-5 . many TRBV6-1 CASSGGVGAGQPQHF TGTGCCAGCAGTGGGGGAGTGGGCGCAGGGCAGCCCCAGCATTTT
15 TRBJ1-1 . many TRBV27 CASSLSSGASTEAFF TGTGCCAGCAGTTTATCGTCAGGAGCCAGCACTGAAGCTTTCTTT
13 TRBJ1-5 . few TRBV25-1 CASSEGDVQPQHF TGTGCCAGCAGTGAAGGGGATGTTCAGCCCCAGCATTTT
19 TRBJ2-6 . many TRBV27 CASIPYAPTRVAGANVLTF TGTGCCAGCATCCCTTATGCCCCCACTCGGGTCGCTGGGGCCAACGTCCTGACTTTC
17 TRBJ2-1 TRBD1 many TRBV7-9 CASSLVWGQNSYNEQFF TGTGCCAGCAGCTTAGTATGGGGACAGAACTCCTACAATGAGCAGTTCTTC
16 TRBJ2-1 . few TRBV5-4 CASSIPGPGDLNEQFF TGTGCCAGCAGCATTCCCGGCCCCGGGGACCTCAATGAGCAGTTCTTC